These 32 T cell receptor beta chains share one sample of origin, sequenced in a study of radiotherapy plus CTLA-4 blockade in lung cancer. The data were produced by immunoSEQ multiplex PCR, yet TCRdb's version contains in-frame clones alone and is incomplete. The sample includes more than 100,000 clones, approximately 90% seen only once; the top ten take 6.9%. Material: peripheral blood, obtained from a patient treated with radiotherapy plus ipilimumab. Source of these receptors: a human donor with non-small cell lung cancer that progressed on radiotherapy plus ipilimumab.

This chain joins TRBV6-5 and TRBJ2-7, with TRBD2 matching 9 bases. Germline CDR1 reads MNHEY; CDR2 reads SVGAGI. The CDR3 is made up of 14 amino acids. V shed 6 bases and J 2 bases; nucleotides not matched to a gene: 5. The CDR3 DNA follows: TGTGCCAGCAGATCGACTAGCGGAGCCTACGAGCAGTACTTC. Protein sequence: CASRSTSGAYEQYF.

The CDR3 coding sequence is TGCGCCAGCAGCTCAACCGGGACTAGCGGTTCTTTAAGTTCCTACAATGAGCAGTTCTTC. It codes for CASSSTGTSGSLSSYNEQFF. The V gene is TRBV5-1, the J gene TRBJ2-1, with TRBD2 identical over 11 bases. CDR1 and CDR2 (germline): SGHRS, YFSETQ. This CDR3 has 20 amino acids. Trimming removed 3 bases from V and 1 base from J; junction bases left unmatched: 15.

This clone was seen just once. The chain links TRBV14 to TRBJ1-2, with 8 bases that match TRBD1. The V and J ends lost 4 bases and 6 bases, in that order; junction bases with no gene match: 13. This CDR3 region has 16 residues. Germline V gene data show CDR1 as SGHDN and CDR2 as FVKESK. The CDR3 DNA sequence: TGTGCCAGCAGCCGCCAAACTACAGGGGGGATGAATGGCTACACCTTC. Protein product: CASSRQTTGGMNGYTF.

The V call is TRBV5-1, the J call TRBJ2-2; 8 nucleotides align to TRBD1. This CDR3 is 14 amino acids long. Trimming cost V 5 bases and J 5 bases; bases outside gene matches: 5. The V gene's germline CDR1 is SGHRS and CDR2 YFSETQ. The CDR3: CASRPRTGTGELFF. CDR3 bases: TGCGCCAGCAGACCAAGGACAGGGACCGGGGAGCTGTTTTTT.

The chain links TRBV11-3 to TRBJ2-2; TRBD2 is a possible D gene (6 bases). V was cut by 0 bases and J by 1 base, with 12 bases left in between. The length of the CDR3 is 17 residues. Germline loops: CDR1 SGHNT, CDR2 YENEEA. The CDR3 here is CASSLDPVAVNTGELFF. The DNA of the CDR3 is TGTGCCAGCAGCTTAGATCCGGTAGCGGTGAACACCGGGGAGCTGTTTTTT.

The chain carries TRBV7-2 and TRBJ2-7; 15 nucleotides agree with TRBD2. With V trimmed by 6 bases and J by 4 bases, 4 bases remained unmatched. The CDR3 totals 15 residues. Germline V gene data show CDR1 as SGHTA and CDR2 as FQGNSA. CDR3 region: CASRPGLAGGYEQYF. The CDR3 nucleotides are TGTGCCAGCAGGCCGGGACTAGCGGGAGGATACGAGCAGTACTTC.

This chain joins TRBV7-6 and TRBJ2-7, with D hard to call. Trimming took 0 bases from V and 2 from J, leaving 11 bases between them. The CDR3 contains 15 residues. Germline values: CDR1 SGHVS, CDR2 FNYEAQ. This CDR3 is CASSLAELGTYEQYF. In nucleotides, the CDR3 is TGTGCCAGCAGCTTAGCGGAGTTGGGTACCTACGAGCAGTACTTC.

The CDR3 coding sequence is TGCGCCAGCAGCCAAGAGGAGAGGAGAAACATTCAGTACTTC. This gives the protein CASSQEERRNIQYF. This chain links TRBV4-1 with TRBJ2-4; D is unclear. V lost 0 bases and J lost 6, with 9 bases in between. CDR1 is MGHRA, CDR2 YSYEKL, per germline. This CDR3 region has 14 residues.

The chain has TRBV2 and TRBJ1-3, with 8 bases lining up with TRBD1. Trimming cost V 4 bases and J 7 bases; bases outside gene matches: 6. Germline-derived CDR1 and CDR2 are SNHLY and FYNNEI. This CDR3 has 14 residues. The CDR3 is CASSGQGKYNTIYF. CDR3 in DNA: TGTGCCAGCAGTGGACAGGGGAAGTACAACACCATATATTTT.

This clone was observed once. This chain joins TRBV2 and TRBJ2-1, with D perhaps being TRBD1 or TRBD2 (5 bases each). V lost 11 bases and J lost 4, with 12 bases in between. Per the germline V gene, CDR1 is SNHLY and CDR2 is FYNNEI. The CDR3 has 12 residues. The CDR3 loop is CAARGRYNEQFF. The CDR3 DNA reads TGTGCCGCAAGGGGACGTTACAATGAGCAGTTCTTC. The full variable domain, its missing parts supplied by reference TRBV2 and TRBJ2-1, is EPEVTQTPSHQVTQMGQEVILRCVPISNHLYFYWYRQILGQKVEFLVSFYNNEISEKSEIFDDQFSVERPDGSNFTLKIRSTKLEDSAMYFCAARGRYNEQFFGPGTRLTVL.

The chain carries TRBV2 and TRBJ2-7; no clear D gene. The length of the CDR3 is 14 residues. CDR1 is SNHLY and CDR2 is FYNNEI in the germline V gene. V was shortened by 6 bases and J by 4 bases, with 16 bases between the two germline ends. CDR3 residues: CASRWTLRAYEQYF. CDR3 in DNA: TGTGCCAGCAGGTGGACCCTCAGAGCGTACGAGCAGTACTTC.

As to this clone: The junction and the germline gene differ at one end; a read error may be behind it. This rearrangement joins TRBV9 to TRBJ1-2; 8 bases are shared with TRBD1. Germline CDR1 SGDLS, CDR2 YYNGEE. This CDR3 has 14 residues. The CDR3 region is CASSTRTGGGPIIF. Here the CDR3 DNA reads TGTGCCAGCAGCACCCGCACAGGGGGAGGCCCAATAATCTTC.

The chain has TRBV9 and TRBJ2-3; D gene unclear. There are 15 residues in the CDR3. With 0 bases removed from V and 0 bases from J, the gap between germline ends came to 8 bases. CDR1 is SGDLS, CDR2 YYNGEE, per germline. CDR3: CASSVVWGSTDTQYF. CDR3 DNA sequence: TGTGCCAGCAGCGTAGTATGGGGTAGCACAGATACGCAGTATTTT.

The chain joins TRBV10-3 to TRBJ2-7, with D perhaps being TRBD1 or TRBD2 (5 bases each). This CDR3 comprises 13 residues. The V gene lost 3 bases and the J gene lost 11 bases, with 17 bases spanning the gap. Germline CDR1 reads ENHRY; CDR2 reads SYGVKD. In DNA form, the CDR3 reads TGTGCCATCAGTGAATGGATGGGGGACCCTAAGTACTTC. As protein: CAISEWMGDPKYF.

The chain joins TRBV10-2 to TRBJ1-5; D is unclear. Trimming stripped 8 bases from V and 0 bases from J, with 8 bases between. From germline, CDR1 is WSHSY and CDR2 SAAADI. This CDR3 comprises 13 residues. CDR3 loop: CASGQNSNQPQHF. DNA of the CDR3: TGCGCCAGCGGCCAGAATAGCAATCAGCCCCAGCATTTT.

The chain carries TRBV19 and TRBJ1-2; D unclear. CDR3 length equals 17 residues. V lost 1 base and J 3 bases, leaving 18 bases between the germline ends. Germline values: CDR1 LNHDA, CDR2 SQIVND (reference sequence). The CDR3 nucleotides are TGTGCCAGTAGTATAGGTGACGGGAGGCACGGGGACTATGGCTACACCTTC. Translated: CASSIGDGRHGDYGYTF.

This sequence joins TRBV7-9 and TRBJ2-5; 7 bases map to TRBD2. Germline CDR1 reads SEHNR; CDR2 reads FQNEAQ (reference sequence). CDR3 length: 19 residues. After removal of 2 bases from V and 5 bases from J, the junction contained 20 bases not matched to a gene. The CDR3, as DNA: TGTGCCAGCAGCTTAAAGATCGGGGCGACTAGCCGGTCGGGTGAGACCCAGTACTTC. This sequence encodes CASSLKIGATSRSGETQYF.

The chain combines TRBV5-1 with TRBJ2-1; 8 bases map to TRBD2. Germline trimming cut 5 bases from V and 8 bases from J; bases unmatched to any gene: 15. Germline-derived CDR1 and CDR2 are SGHRS and YFSETQ. The CDR3 consists of 16 residues. CDR3 amino acids: CASRPVAAGGLDEQFF. CDR3 coding DNA: TGCGCCAGCAGACCTGTTGCCGCGGGAGGTCTTGATGAGCAGTTCTTC.

As regards this clone: Other nucleotide sequences from this sample produce the same CDR3. The rearrangement uses TRBV5-5 and TRBJ2-1, with D possibly being TRBD2 (5 bases). This CDR3 is 15 amino acids long. From germline, CDR1 is SGHKS and CDR2 YYEKEE (reference sequence). Deletions cut 1 base from V and 0 bases from J, with 8 bases between. CDR3 bases: TGTGCCAGCAGCTTGACGGGGAGCTCCTACAATGAGCAGTTCTTC. Its translation: CASSLTGSSYNEQFF.

The chain carries TRBV30 and TRBJ1-1; a weak D match, TRBD1 (5 bases). CDR3 length: 11 amino acids. Trimming pared 3 bases from V and 7 bases from J, leaving 9 bases between. Germline CDR1 is GTSNPN and CDR2 is SVGIG (reference sequence). This CDR3 is CAWSPGVEAFF. The CDR3 nucleotides are TGTGCCTGGAGCCCGGGGGTTGAAGCTTTCTTT.

This rearrangement joins TRBV5-1 to TRBJ2-1; no definite D call. The CDR3 totals 15 residues. From germline, CDR1 is SGHRS and CDR2 YFSETQ. V gave up 2 bases and J gave up 1 base, with 10 bases separating them. The CDR3 coding sequence is TGCGCCAGCAGCTTAACGGGTAGGTCCTACAATGAGCAGTTCTTC. It codes for CASSLTGRSYNEQFF.

V gene TRBV19 combines with J gene TRBJ1-2; D perhaps matches TRBD1 (5 bases). Germline V CDR1 and CDR2: LNHDA, SQIVND (reference sequence). The V gene lost 0 bases and the J gene lost 0 bases, with 17 bases spanning the gap. The CDR3 contains 18 residues. Here the CDR3 DNA reads TGTGCCAGTAGTATAGATCCGGGACTTAGCGCCCCTAACTATGGCTACACCTTC. Its protein is CASSIDPGLSAPNYGYTF.

This chain links TRBV5-1 with TRBJ2-7; the match to TRBD1 covers 7 bases. V was clipped by 3 bases and J by 4 bases; unmatched bases: 13. The germline CDR1 and CDR2 sequences are SGHRS and YFSETQ. CDR3 length: 16 residues. DNA for the CDR3: TGCGCCAGCAGCTGGGACGCCGGGACGACAGGGTACGAGCAGTACTTC. Encoded protein: CASSWDAGTTGYEQYF.

CDR3 in amino acids: CASSLAGVYYEQYF. In DNA, the CDR3 is TGTGCCAGCAGCTTGGCCGGGGTATACTACGAGCAGTACTTC. The V gene is TRBV5-6, the J gene TRBJ2-7; D perhaps matches TRBD2 (5 bases). The germline CDR1 and CDR2 sequences are SGHDT and YYEEEE. Between the trimmed V and J ends, which lost 0 bases and 3 bases, there was a span of 10 bases. CDR3 length: 14 amino acids.

This clone was observed a single time. The chain is built from TRBV27 and TRBJ2-5; 8 positions agree with TRBD1. The J call may be incorrect, as the DNA end agrees better with TRBJ2-7. Germline V lookup: CDR1 MNHEY, CDR2 SMNVEV (reference sequence). CDR3 size: 15 residues. The CDR3 DNA follows: TGTGCCAGCAGTCCCTCTTGGTCAGGGGGCGGCGAGCAGTACTTC. Its protein is CASSPSWSGGGEQYF.

This chain joins TRBV5-1 and TRBJ2-5; perhaps TRBD1 as D (6 bases). Germline V gene sequence: CDR1 SGHRS, CDR2 YFSETQ. Trimming left V 0 bases short and J 4 bases short, with 10 bases between. The CDR3 has 14 amino acids. CDR3 DNA sequence: TGCGCCAGCAGCTTGGAACCCAGGGGAGAGACCCAGTACTTC. This encodes CASSLEPRGETQYF.

V gene TRBV27 combines with J gene TRBJ1-1, with a weak D call TRBD1 (5 bases). The V gene's germline CDR1 is MNHEY and CDR2 SMNVEV (reference sequence). The CDR3 totals 16 residues. The V end lost 4 bases, the J end lost 0 bases, and 15 bases lay between the germline ends. CDR3 sequence: CASSYSSWGVNTEAFF. CDR3 coding DNA: TGTGCCAGCAGTTATTCTTCTTGGGGGGTGAACACTGAAGCTTTCTTT.

V is TRBV5-1 and J is TRBJ2-2; TRBD2 might be the D (6 bases). Looked up from germline, CDR1 is SGHRS and CDR2 is YFSETQ. This CDR3 contains 15 residues. Between the trimmed V and J ends, which lost 4 bases and 3 bases, there was a span of 13 bases. The DNA of the CDR3 is TGCGCCAGCAGCAGAAAAACGGGAGACACCGGGGAGCTGTTTTTT. This translates into CASSRKTGDTGELFF.

The rearrangement links TRBV5-8 to TRBJ1-1, with no clear D. CDR3 length: 15 amino acids. Trimming took 1 base from V and 2 from J, leaving 12 bases between them. The germline V gene has CDR1 SGHTS and CDR2 YDEGEE. CDR3 DNA sequence: TGTGCCAGCAGCTTGTACGGGTTGTTAAACACTGAAGCTTTCTTT. Translated: CASSLYGLLNTEAFF.

The chain carries TRBV6-5 and TRBJ2-2; TRBD2 aligns across 9 bases. Losses at the gene ends were 4 bases for V and 0 bases for J; bases not matched to a gene: 0. Germline V gene data show CDR1 as MNHEY and CDR2 as SVGAGI. CDR3 size: 15 residues. CDR3 in DNA: TGTGCCAGCAGTTTAGCGGGAGCGAACACCGGGGAGCTGTTTTTT. Encoded protein: CASSLAGANTGELFF.

The chain joins TRBV5-4 to TRBJ2-5, with unresolved D. The CDR3 runs 11 residues. V shed 5 bases and J shed 2 bases, with 4 bases lying between them. CDR1 and CDR2 (germline): SGHNT, YYREEE (reference sequence). The chain's CDR3 is CASSFQETQYF. CDR3 coding DNA: TGTGCCAGCAGTTTTCAAGAGACCCAGTACTTC.

The chain couples TRBV27 to TRBJ1-2; D possibly corresponds to TRBD1 (5 bases). V lost 1 base and J lost 2, with 14 bases in between. The CDR3 is 16 amino acids. Germline V gene data show CDR1 as MNHEY and CDR2 as SMNVEV (reference sequence). As DNA, the CDR3 is TGTGCCAGCAGTTTATATGGCCCCGGGGGGAACTATGGCTACACCTTC. Translated: CASSLYGPGGNYGYTF.